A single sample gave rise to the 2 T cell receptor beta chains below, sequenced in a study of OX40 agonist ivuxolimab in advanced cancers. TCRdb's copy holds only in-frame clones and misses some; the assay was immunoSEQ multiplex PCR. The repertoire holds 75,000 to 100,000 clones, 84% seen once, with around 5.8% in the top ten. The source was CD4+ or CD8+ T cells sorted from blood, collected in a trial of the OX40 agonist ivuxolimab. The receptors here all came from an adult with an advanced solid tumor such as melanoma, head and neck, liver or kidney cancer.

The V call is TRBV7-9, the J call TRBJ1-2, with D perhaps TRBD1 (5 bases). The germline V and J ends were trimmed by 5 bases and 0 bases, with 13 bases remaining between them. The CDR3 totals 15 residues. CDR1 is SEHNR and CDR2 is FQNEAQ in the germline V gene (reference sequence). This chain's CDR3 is CASSPRATANYGYTF. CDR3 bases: TGTGCCAGCAGCCCGCGCGCGACAGCTAACTATGGCTACACCTTC.

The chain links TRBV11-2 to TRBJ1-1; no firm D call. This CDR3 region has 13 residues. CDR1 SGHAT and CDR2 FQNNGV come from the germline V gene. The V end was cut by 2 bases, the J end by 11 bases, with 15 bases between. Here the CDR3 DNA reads TGTGCCAGCAGCTTAAACGTCCGGAGTGGGGCTTTCTTT. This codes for CASSLNVRSGAFF.